These 30 T cell receptor beta chains were all obtained from the same sample, sequenced in a study of OX40 agonist ivuxolimab in advanced cancers. Sequencing was performed with immunoSEQ multiplex PCR; in TCRdb, only in-frame clones are kept and a portion is missing. The sample records about 79,000 clones, over 75% being singletons. The sequencing used CD4+ or CD8+ T cells sorted from blood, collected in a trial of the OX40 agonist ivuxolimab. The receptor source for this set is an adult with an advanced solid tumor such as melanoma, head and neck, liver or kidney cancer.

Here the CDR3 DNA reads TGTGCCAGCAGCCGGGGACAGACGATCTCTGGAAACACCATATATTTT. Its protein product is CASSRGQTISGNTIYF. This rearrangement joins TRBV7-9 to TRBJ1-3; 7 bases map to TRBD1. The CDR3 has 16 amino acids. After removal of 5 bases from V and 0 bases from J, the junction contained 7 bases not matched to a gene. From germline, CDR1 is SEHNR and CDR2 FQNEAQ (reference sequence).

This clone was counted only a few times. The J gene is TRBJ2-1, the V gene TRBV5-1; a weak D match, TRBD2 (5 bases). Germline assignment: CDR1 SGHRS and CDR2 YFSETQ. V was cut by 4 bases and J by 6 bases, with 14 bases left in between. This CDR3 comprises 14 residues. CDR3 sequence reads: CASSTQDFGNEQFF. CDR3 DNA sequence: TGCGCCAGCAGCACCCAGGACTTTGGCAATGAGCAGTTCTTC.

The chain couples TRBV28 to TRBJ2-7; 8 positions agree with TRBD2. The CDR3 totals 16 residues. J was trimmed by 3 bases and V by 3 bases; bases with no gene match: 10. The germline CDR1 and CDR2 sequences are MDHEN and SYDVKM. The DNA for the CDR3 is TGTGCCAGCAGTTTCTCAACCCCCGGGACTAGCTACGAGCAGTACTTC. This encodes CASSFSTPGTSYEQYF.

The rearrangement joins TRBV30 to TRBJ2-3, with 10 bases identical to TRBD2. J was trimmed by 3 bases and V by 3 bases; bases with no gene match: 12. Germline V gives CDR1 GTSNPN, CDR2 SVGIG (reference sequence). The CDR3 is 17 residues long. The CDR3: CAWRASGRSWGTDTQYF. The CDR3 DNA follows: TGTGCCTGGAGGGCTAGCGGGAGATCTTGGGGGACAGATACGCAGTATTTT.

The chain couples TRBV11-2 to TRBJ1-5; no clear D. Trimming removed 2 bases at V and 4 bases at J, with 6 bases between. The CDR3 runs to 13 residues. Looked up from germline, CDR1 is SGHAT and CDR2 is FQNNGV. CDR3 sequence: CASSLKMNQPQHF. CDR3 coding DNA: TGTGCCAGCAGCTTAAAGATGAATCAGCCCCAGCATTTT.

The chain uses TRBV15 and TRBJ2-7; the match to TRBD1 covers 7 bases. Germline V gene lookup returns CDR1 LNHNV and CDR2 YYDKDF (reference sequence). The CDR3 consists of 15 residues. The junction had 6 bases not matched to a gene; V was cut back by 1 base and J by 3 bases. The CDR3 reads CATSRGATGLYEQYF. DNA for the CDR3: TGTGCCACCAGCAGAGGTGCGACAGGGCTCTACGAGCAGTACTTC.

The chain joins TRBV9 to TRBJ2-7; TRBD2 aligns across 8 bases. J lost 0 bases, V lost 4 bases, and 9 bases had no gene match. The CDR3 length is 16 residues. Germline CDR1 reads SGDLS; CDR2 reads YYNGEE. The DNA for the CDR3 is TGTGCCAGCAGCCCCAGAATCGGGACTAGCTCCTACGAGCAGTACTTC. Protein sequence: CASSPRIGTSSYEQYF. Full variable domain (outside the CDR3, taken from reference TRBV9 and TRBJ2-7): DSGVTQTPKHLITATGQRVTLRCSPRSGDLSVYWYQQSLDQGLQFLIQYYNGEERAKGNILERFSAQQFPDLHSELNLSSLELGDSALYFCASSPRIGTSSYEQYFGPGTRLTVT.

V is TRBV5-5 and J is TRBJ2-7; 15 bases map to TRBD2. The V gene end was trimmed by 0 bases and the J gene end by 3 bases; junction bases not matched to a gene: 4. The CDR3 totals 17 residues. Germline V CDR1 and CDR2: SGHKS, YYEKEE (reference sequence). CDR3 residues: CASSLAGLAGGGYEQYF. The DNA for the CDR3 is TGTGCCAGCAGCTTGGCGGGACTAGCGGGAGGTGGCTACGAGCAGTACTTC.

The chain carries TRBV10-3 and TRBJ2-3; no firm D call. The CDR3 contains 14 residues. The V end lost 4 bases, the J end lost 6 bases, and 14 bases lay between the germline ends. Germline values: CDR1 ENHRY, CDR2 SYGVKD. In nucleotides, the CDR3 is TGTGCCATCAGTGCTCCAGGCACTCTGGATACGCAGTATTTT. Encoded protein: CAISAPGTLDTQYF.

A note on this clone: Other DNA variants within this sample encode the same CDR3. This rearrangement joins TRBV5-1 to TRBJ2-5, with TRBD2 matching 12 bases. The CDR3 length is 15 residues. The germline V gene encodes CDR1 SGHRS and CDR2 YFSETQ. V gave up 4 bases and J gave up 4 bases; unmatched junction bases: 5. The CDR3 nucleotides are TGCGCCAGCAGCATACTAGCGGGAGGACCAGAGACCCAGTACTTC. Protein product: CASSILAGGPETQYF.

This chain joins TRBV9 and TRBJ2-1; 7 bases match TRBD1. After removal of 1 base from V and 3 bases from J, the junction contained 1 base not matched to a gene. CDR3 size: 14 residues. Per the germline V gene, CDR1 is SGDLS and CDR2 is YYNGEE. In DNA, the CDR3 is TGTGCCAGCAGCGTAAGGGACAGCTACAATGAGCAGTTCTTC. Translation gives CASSVRDSYNEQFF.

The genes are TRBV18 and TRBJ1-5; D unclear. Trimming pared 5 bases from V and 5 bases from J, leaving 10 bases between. CDR1 is KGHSH and CDR2 is LQKENI in the germline V gene. This CDR3 is built from 13 residues. The chain's CDR3 is CASSITVDQPQHF. In DNA form, the CDR3 reads TGTGCCAGCTCAATAACCGTCGATCAGCCCCAGCATTTT.

The chain recombines TRBV27 with TRBJ1-3, with TRBD1 as a possible D gene (5 bases). V was trimmed by 0 bases and J by 4 bases, leaving 13 bases between them. Germline V gene data show CDR1 as MNHEY and CDR2 as SMNVEV (reference sequence). CDR3 length: 16 residues. The chain's CDR3 is CASSLSVQGLGNTIYF. The DNA for the CDR3 is TGTGCCAGCAGTTTATCCGTCCAGGGTCTCGGAAACACCATATATTTT.

J is TRBJ2-1 and V is TRBV29-1, with D maybe TRBD2 (6 bases). CDR1 is SQVTM and CDR2 is ANQGSEA in the germline V gene. The CDR3 loop spans 13 amino acids. CDR3 protein: CSPMGRELREQFF. The CDR3 DNA sequence: TGCAGTCCCATGGGACGGGAGCTCCGTGAGCAGTTCTTC.

The genes are TRBV19 and TRBJ2-7; D tentatively fits TRBD1 or TRBD2 (6 bases each). Trimming cost V 6 bases and J 4 bases, with 13 bases left between them. CDR1 and CDR2 (germline): LNHDA, SQIVND (reference sequence). The CDR3 length is 13 residues. CDR3 nucleotide sequence: TGTGCCAGTAGCCGATCGGGGGCTTACGAGCAGTACTTC. Its translation: CASSRSGAYEQYF.

The gene calls are TRBV28 and TRBJ1-4; D ambiguous. The CDR3 covers 12 residues. Germline V lookup: CDR1 MDHEN, CDR2 SYDVKM. The ends were cut back, 6 bases at V and 6 bases at J, with 8 bases in the middle. The CDR3 loop reads CASSSSYEKLFF. Here the CDR3 DNA reads TGTGCCAGCAGCTCCAGTTATGAAAAACTGTTTTTT.

V usage is TRBV6-1 and J usage is TRBJ2-3; D might be TRBD1 (6 bases). CDR1 is MNHNS and CDR2 is SASEGT in the germline V gene. V was trimmed by 6 bases and J by 6 bases, leaving 13 bases between them. The CDR3 has 13 amino acids. The DNA of the CDR3 is TGTGCCAGCAGGACAGGCTCAACGGATACGCAGTATTTT. Protein product: CASRTGSTDTQYF.

In nucleotides, the CDR3 is TGTGCCCCGCCAGCCTTGTTGTGCTACTACAATGAGCAGTTCTTC. Amino acids: CAPPALLCYYNEQFF. This chain connects TRBV7-9 to TRBJ2-1; D unresolved. The germline gives CDR1 SEHNR, CDR2 FQNEAQ (reference sequence). The CDR3 totals 15 residues. The V end was cut by 11 bases, the J end by 3 bases, with 20 bases between.

The gene calls are TRBV27 and TRBJ2-1; 8 bases align to TRBD2. The CDR3 has 15 amino acids. CDR1 and CDR2 from the germline V gene are MNHEY and SMNVEV (reference sequence). With V trimmed by 6 bases and J by 5 bases, 9 bases remained unmatched. In nucleotides, the CDR3 is TGTGCCAGCAGAAGTGGGACGGGAGGGGACAATGAGCAGTTCTTC. Its translation: CASRSGTGGDNEQFF.

Judged by abundance, this clone is medium-sized (0.01 to 0.1%). This chain uses TRBV29-1 with TRBJ1-2, with D possibly being TRBD1 (5 bases). The ends were cut back, 8 bases at V and 3 bases at J, with 13 bases in the middle. Germline V CDR1 and CDR2: SQVTM, ANQGSEA. This CDR3 spans 12 amino acids. This CDR3 is CSLTMGDYGYTF. CDR3 nucleotide sequence: TGCAGCTTGACCATGGGGGACTATGGCTACACCTTC.

This chain links TRBV2 with TRBJ1-2, with D hard to call. The CDR3 has 14 residues. Per germline, CDR1 SNHLY and CDR2 FYNNEI. Between the trimmed V and J ends, which lost 5 bases and 2 bases, there was a span of 12 bases. This chain's CDR3 is CASSRDPGNYGYTF. CDR3 DNA: TGTGCCAGCAGTCGAGACCCTGGGAACTATGGCTACACCTTC.

This chain connects TRBV18 to TRBJ2-1; D is perhaps TRBD1 (7 bases). Germline V gene lookup returns CDR1 KGHSH and CDR2 LQKENI. Trimming left V 5 bases short and J 3 bases short, with 23 bases between. The CDR3 totals 18 residues. CDR3 sequence: CASSRRGETGEIYNEQFF. The CDR3, as DNA: TGTGCCAGCTCAAGGAGGGGCGAAACAGGGGAAATCTACAATGAGCAGTTCTTC.

The J gene is TRBJ2-2, the V gene TRBV6-5; possibly TRBD2 for D (5 bases). The CDR3 is made up of 14 amino acids. Trimming took 1 base from V and 7 from J, leaving 10 bases between them. Germline-derived CDR1 and CDR2 are MNHEY and SVGAGI. The CDR3 reads CASSYYFEGGELFF. The CDR3, as DNA: TGTGCCAGCAGTTACTACTTCGAGGGCGGGGAGCTGTTTTTT.

V and J are TRBV2 and TRBJ2-1, with 11 bases aligning to TRBD2. CDR1 and CDR2 (germline): SNHLY, FYNNEI. The CDR3 is 18 amino acids. V dropped 7 bases and J dropped 0; count of bases not matched to a gene: 11. The CDR3 DNA sequence: TGTGCCAGCACCAAACGAGCTAGCGGGGGGAGCTCCTACAATGAGCAGTTCTTC. Translation: CASTKRASGGSSYNEQFF. The full variable domain, with the rest looked up from reference TRBV2 and TRBJ2-1, is EPEVTQTPSHQVTQMGQEVILRCVPISNHLYFYWYRQILGQKVEFLVSFYNNEISEKSEIFDDQFSVERPDGSNFTLKIRSTKLEDSAMYFCASTKRASGGSSYNEQFFGPGTRLTVL.

This chain uses TRBV18 with TRBJ2-7; no reliable D call. The CDR3 extends over 15 amino acids. In germline, CDR1 is KGHSH, CDR2 LQKENI. The V end lost 3 bases, the J end lost 2 bases, and 14 bases lay between the germline ends. Here the CDR3 reads CASSPFEQQTYEQYF. The CDR3 DNA sequence: TGTGCCAGCTCACCGTTCGAACAGCAAACCTACGAGCAGTACTTC.

CDR3 in amino acids: CASSGLSGRREQFF. CDR3 DNA: TGTGCCAGCAGCGGGCTATCTGGCCGACGGGAGCAGTTCTTC. The gene calls are TRBV7-9 and TRBJ2-1; D ambiguous. V lost 5 bases to trimming and J lost 10 bases, with 18 bases between them. The CDR3 spans 14 residues. Germline assignment: CDR1 SEHNR and CDR2 FQNEAQ (reference sequence).

The chain has TRBV28 and TRBJ2-2, with 8 bases aligning to TRBD2. Looked up from germline, CDR1 is MDHEN and CDR2 is SYDVKM. This CDR3 is 15 amino acids long. Trimming at V came to 5 bases and at J to 4 bases, leaving 6 bases not matched to a gene. The CDR3 sequence is CASSLTSGPTGELFF. The CDR3, as DNA: TGTGCCAGCAGTCTCACTAGCGGACCCACCGGGGAGCTGTTTTTT. Using reference TRBV28 and TRBJ2-2 for the parts outside the CDR3, the full variable domain is DVKVTQSSRYLVKRTGEKVFLECVQDMDHENMFWYRQDPGLGLRLIYFSYDVKMKEKGDIPEGYSVSREKKERFSLILESASTNQTSMYLCASSLTSGPTGELFFGEGSRLTVL.

This clone is medium-sized in the sample. This chain links TRBV19 with TRBJ1-1; D is possibly TRBD1 (6 bases). V dropped 2 bases and J dropped 4 bases, with 11 bases sitting between them. The CDR3 sequence is 14 residues long. CDR1 and CDR2 (germline): LNHDA, SQIVND (reference sequence). The CDR3 here is CASSISGTFTEAFF. CDR3 nucleotide sequence: TGTGCCAGTAGTATATCCGGGACATTCACTGAAGCTTTCTTT.

V and J are TRBV7-9 and TRBJ2-2, with D maybe TRBD1 (5 bases). The length of the CDR3 is 14 residues. V lost 3 bases and J 5 bases, leaving 10 bases between the germline ends. Germline CDR1 SEHNR, CDR2 FQNEAQ (reference sequence). The CDR3 sequence is CASSFTRDTGELFF. Here the CDR3 DNA reads TGTGCCAGCAGCTTCACCAGGGATACCGGGGAGCTGTTTTTT.

This chain links TRBV28 with TRBJ1-2, with TRBD1 matching 7 bases. The J segment lost 4 bases and the V segment lost 6 bases, leaving 5 bases of the junction unmatched. Germline CDR1 and CDR2: MDHEN and SYDVKM. The CDR3 runs to 13 residues. Written as DNA, the CDR3 is TGTGCCAGCAGCCTGGACAGGACCTATGGCTACACCTTC. Translation: CASSLDRTYGYTF.